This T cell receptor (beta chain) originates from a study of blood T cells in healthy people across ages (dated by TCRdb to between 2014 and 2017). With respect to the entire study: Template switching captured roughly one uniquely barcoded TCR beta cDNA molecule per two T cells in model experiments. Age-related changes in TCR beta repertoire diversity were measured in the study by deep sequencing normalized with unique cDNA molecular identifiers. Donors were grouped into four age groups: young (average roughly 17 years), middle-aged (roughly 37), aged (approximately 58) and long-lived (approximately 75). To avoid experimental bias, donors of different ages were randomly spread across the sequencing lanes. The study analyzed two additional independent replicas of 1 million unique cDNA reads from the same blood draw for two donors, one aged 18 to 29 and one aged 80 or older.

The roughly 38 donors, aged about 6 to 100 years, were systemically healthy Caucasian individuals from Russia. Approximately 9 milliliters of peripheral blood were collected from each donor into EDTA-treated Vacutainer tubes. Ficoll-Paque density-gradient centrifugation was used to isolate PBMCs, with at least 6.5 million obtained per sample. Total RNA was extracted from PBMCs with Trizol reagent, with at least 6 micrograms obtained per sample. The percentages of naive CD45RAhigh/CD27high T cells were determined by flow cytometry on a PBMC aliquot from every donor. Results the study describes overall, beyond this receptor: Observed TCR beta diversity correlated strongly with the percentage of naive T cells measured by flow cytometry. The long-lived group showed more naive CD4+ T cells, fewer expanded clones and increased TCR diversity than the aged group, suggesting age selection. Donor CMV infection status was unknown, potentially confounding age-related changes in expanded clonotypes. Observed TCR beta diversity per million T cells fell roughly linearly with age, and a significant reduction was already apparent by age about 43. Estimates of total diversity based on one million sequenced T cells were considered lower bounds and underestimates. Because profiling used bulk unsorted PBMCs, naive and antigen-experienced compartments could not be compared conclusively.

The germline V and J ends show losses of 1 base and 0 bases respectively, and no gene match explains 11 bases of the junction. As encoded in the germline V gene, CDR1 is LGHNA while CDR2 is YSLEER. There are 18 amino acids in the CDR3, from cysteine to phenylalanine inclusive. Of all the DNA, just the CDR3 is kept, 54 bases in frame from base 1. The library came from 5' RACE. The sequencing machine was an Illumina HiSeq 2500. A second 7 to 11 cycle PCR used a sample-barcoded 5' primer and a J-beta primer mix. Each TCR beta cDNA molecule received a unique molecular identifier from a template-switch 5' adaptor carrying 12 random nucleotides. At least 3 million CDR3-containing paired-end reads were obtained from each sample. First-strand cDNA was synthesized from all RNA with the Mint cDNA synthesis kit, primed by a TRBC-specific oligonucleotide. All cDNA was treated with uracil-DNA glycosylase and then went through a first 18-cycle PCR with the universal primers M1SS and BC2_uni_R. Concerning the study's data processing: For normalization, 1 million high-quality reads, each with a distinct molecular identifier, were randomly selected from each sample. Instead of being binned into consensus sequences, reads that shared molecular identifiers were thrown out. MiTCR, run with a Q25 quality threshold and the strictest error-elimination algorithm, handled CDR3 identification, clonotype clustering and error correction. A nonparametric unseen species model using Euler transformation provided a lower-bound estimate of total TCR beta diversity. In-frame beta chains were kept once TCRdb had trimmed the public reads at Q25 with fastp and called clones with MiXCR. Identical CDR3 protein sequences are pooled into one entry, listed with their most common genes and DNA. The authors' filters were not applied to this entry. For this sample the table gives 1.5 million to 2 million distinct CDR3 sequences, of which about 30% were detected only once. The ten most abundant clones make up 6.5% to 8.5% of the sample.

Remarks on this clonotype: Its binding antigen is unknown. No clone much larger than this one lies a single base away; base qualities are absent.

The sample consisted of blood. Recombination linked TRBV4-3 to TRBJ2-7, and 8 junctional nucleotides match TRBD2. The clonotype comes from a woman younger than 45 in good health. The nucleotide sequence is TGCGCCAGCAGCCAAGTGTATGCGGGACTAGGAGACTCCTACGAGCAGTACTTC. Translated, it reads CASSQVYAGLGDSYEQYF.